The 18 T cell receptor beta chains listed next were all sequenced from one sample in a study of response to subunit inactivated influenza vaccine. TCRdb itself ran the RT-PCR reads through MiXCR, one entry per CDR3 protein. The table lists roughly 620,000 distinct CDR3 sequences, approximately 11% of them singletons, with more than 9.5% in the top ten. These data also formed part of another study, on T cells expressing NK-cell markers. As reported in that work: Production of TCR beta cDNA relied on 5'RACE template switching with UMIs.

Source: PBMCs from blood, taken on the day of vaccination. Receptors were obtained from a man aged 45 to 65 who received an inactivated influenza vaccine.

The genes are TRBV7-9 and TRBJ2-3, with no clear D. This CDR3 comprises 13 residues. Trimming removed 4 bases at V and 5 bases at J, with 10 bases between. Germline loops: CDR1 SEHNR, CDR2 FQNEAQ (reference sequence). The CDR3 region is CASSSNMRDTQYF. CDR3 nucleotide sequence: TGTGCCAGCAGCTCCAACATGCGAGATACGCAGTATTTT.

Ten or more counts support this clonotype. The chain recombines TRBV28 with TRBJ2-1; TRBD2 is a possible D gene (6 bases). The germline gives CDR1 MDHEN, CDR2 SYDVKM. This CDR3 contains 12 residues. The CDR3: CATGVNYNEQFF. The CDR3 DNA follows: TGTGCAACGGGGGTAAATTACAATGAGCAGTTCTTC.

This clonotype was detected a few times. J is TRBJ2-3 and V is TRBV6-6; D possibly corresponds to TRBD2 (6 bases). The V gene's germline CDR1 is MNHNY and CDR2 SVGAGI (reference sequence). V was cut by 8 bases and J by 2 bases, with 11 bases left in between. This CDR3 region has 13 residues. The CDR3 protein is CASHSGATDTQYF. As DNA, the CDR3 is TGTGCCAGCCATAGCGGAGCCACAGATACGCAGTATTTT.

This clonotype was seen a few times. CDR3 in amino acids: CASSESMSGTHTGELFF. The CDR3 DNA reads as TGTGCCAGCAGCGAATCAATGAGCGGGACTCACACCGGGGAGCTGTTTTTT. The chain is built from TRBV5-5 and TRBJ2-2, with 7 bases identical to TRBD2. The CDR3 runs to 17 residues. Germline loops: CDR1 SGHKS, CDR2 YYEKEE (reference sequence). V shed 4 bases and J 3 bases; nucleotides not matched to a gene: 12.

The J gene is TRBJ2-1, the V gene TRBV20-1; possibly TRBD2 for D (5 bases). This CDR3 has 13 residues. Germline loops: CDR1 DFQATT, CDR2 SNEGSKA (reference sequence). The V and J ends lost 3 bases and 4 bases respectively, with 10 bases between them. CDR3 protein: CSARGVGYNEQFF. As DNA, the CDR3 is TGCAGTGCTAGGGGAGTGGGATACAATGAGCAGTTCTTC.

This chain connects TRBV29-1 to TRBJ2-5; 8 bases align to TRBD2. The CDR3 has 13 residues. V lost 7 bases, J lost 5 bases, and 9 bases stayed unmatched. Germline-derived CDR1 and CDR2 are SQVTM and ANQGSEA. The CDR3 sequence: CSARREGRETQYF. CDR3 DNA sequence: TGCAGCGCCAGACGGGAGGGCCGGGAGACCCAGTACTTC.

This chain connects TRBV7-2 to TRBJ1-4, with D unresolved. With 5 bases removed from V and 14 bases from J, the gap between germline ends came to 15 bases. Germline-derived CDR1 and CDR2 are SGHTA and FQGNSA. The CDR3 length is 12 residues. For the CDR3, the DNA is TGTGCCAGCAGCACCTTCTCGGGCTGGCTGTTTTTT. It yields the protein CASSTFSGWLFF. Full variable domain (remainder filled in from reference TRBV7-2 and TRBJ1-4): GAGVSQSPSNKVTEKGKDVELRCDPISGHTALYWYRQSLGQGLEFLIYFQGNSAPDKSGLPSDRFSAERTGGSVSTLTIQRTQQEDSAVYLCASSTFSGWLFFGSGTQLSVL.

This clonotype was detected a few times. The V call is TRBV5-1, the J call TRBJ2-2; D call uncertain. CDR1 SGHRS and CDR2 YFSETQ come from the germline V gene. The CDR3 length is 16 residues. V was clipped by 0 bases and J by 4 bases, with 13 bases between them. The CDR3 DNA is TGCGCCAGCAGCTTGGTGTCCGGGCCGGGCACCGGGGAGCTGTTTTTT. Protein sequence: CASSLVSGPGTGELFF.

The sample holds a few counts of this clonotype. The chain employs TRBV15 and TRBJ2-5; 9 bases align to TRBD1. This CDR3 contains 17 residues. Germline-derived CDR1 and CDR2 are LNHNV and YYDKDF (reference sequence). The J segment lost 2 bases and the V segment lost 3 bases, leaving 10 bases of the junction unmatched. DNA of the CDR3: TGTGCCACCAGCAGTGTTAAGACAGGGGGTTATCAAGAGACCCAGTACTTC. This sequence encodes CATSSVKTGGYQETQYF.

In this sample, this clonotype turned up a few times. The chain recombines TRBV12-3 or TRBV12-4 with TRBJ2-7, with D possibly being TRBD1 (6 bases). With 7 bases removed from V and 5 bases from J, the gap between germline ends came to 18 bases. The CDR3 runs to 14 residues. CDR3: CASTVTGSWDEQYF. The CDR3 DNA sequence: TGTGCCAGCACCGTAACAGGGAGCTGGGACGAGCAGTACTTC.

The chain is built from TRBV12-3 or TRBV12-4 and TRBJ2-1; unclear D gene. The length of the CDR3 is 10 residues. V was trimmed by 10 bases and J by 6 bases, leaving 7 bases between them. CDR3: CATHRNEQFF. DNA of the CDR3: TGTGCCACGCACCGCAATGAGCAGTTCTTC.

The chain uses TRBV28 and TRBJ2-2, with D uncertain. V was pared by 7 bases and J by 0 bases, with 21 bases between. Germline CDR1 is MDHEN and CDR2 is SYDVKM. The CDR3 runs 18 residues. The CDR3, as DNA: TGTGCCAGCAACTCGGCACTCCTTTACACCGCGAACACCGGGGAGCTGTTTTTT. Translated, it gives CASNSALLYTANTGELFF.

In its sample, this clonotype was seen a few times. This sequence joins TRBV24-1 and TRBJ2-3, with 8 bases identical to TRBD2. Germline V gene data show CDR1 as KGHDR and CDR2 as SFDVKD. V lost 4 bases to trimming and J lost 2 bases; unmatched junction nucleotides: 7. The CDR3 sequence is 16 residues long. CDR3 in DNA: TGTGCCACCAGTGACCGTAGCGGGGACCACACAGATACGCAGTATTTT. This codes for CATSDRSGDHTDTQYF.

The chain joins TRBV6-5 to TRBJ1-5; D might be TRBD1 (5 bases). V lost 5 bases and J lost 0, with 11 bases in between. Germline lookup yields CDR1 MNHEY and CDR2 SVGAGI. CDR3 length: 15 residues. The DNA for the CDR3 is TGTGCCAGCAGTCCCTCGGGGGGTAGCAATCAGCCCCAGCATTTT. It translates to CASSPSGGSNQPQHF.

This clonotype was seen only a few times. The chain uses TRBV27 and TRBJ2-2, with D perhaps given as TRBD1 or TRBD2 (6 bases each). The V gene lost 6 bases and the J gene lost 6 bases, with 8 bases spanning the gap. Germline V lookup: CDR1 MNHEY, CDR2 SMNVEV (reference sequence). The CDR3 totals 12 residues. The CDR3 sequence: CASRGGPGELFF. The CDR3 nucleotides read TGTGCCAGCAGGGGGGGCCCCGGGGAGCTGTTTTTT.

The V gene is TRBV5-1, the J gene TRBJ2-7; possibly TRBD2 for D (7 bases). From germline, CDR1 is SGHRS and CDR2 YFSETQ. This CDR3 region has 17 residues. V was clipped by 1 base and J by 5 bases, with 22 bases between them. The CDR3 DNA reads as TGCGCCAGCAGCTTGTCTCTCGGCGGGGGCATAGGCAACGAGCAGTACTTC. Translating it yields CASSLSLGGGIGNEQYF.

This chain uses TRBV7-6 with TRBJ2-6, with D perhaps TRBD1 (6 bases). The CDR3 is 15 residues long. In germline, CDR1 is SGHVS, CDR2 FNYEAQ. V lost 4 bases and J lost 3, with 10 bases in between. CDR3 amino acids: CASSYSGVGANVLTF. In DNA form, the CDR3 reads TGTGCCAGCAGCTACTCAGGGGTTGGGGCCAACGTCCTGACTTTC.

The rearrangement links TRBV24-1 to TRBJ2-1; 8 nucleotides align to TRBD1. Germline values: CDR1 KGHDR, CDR2 SFDVKD. Unmatched junction bases numbered 11, after V lost 2 bases and J lost 0 bases. This CDR3 spans 19 amino acids. CDR3 loop: CATSDSPGQARSSYNEQFF. In DNA form, the CDR3 reads TGTGCCACCAGTGATTCCCCGGGACAGGCCCGAAGCTCCTACAATGAGCAGTTCTTC.